One T cell receptor (beta chain) is described in this entry. The CDR3 contains 14 residues. The germline gives CDR1 MDHEN, CDR2 SYDVKM. The germline V and J ends were trimmed by 8 bases and 3 bases, with 14 bases remaining between them. The data were taken from a study of control samples from healthy donors and cancer patients. Clones were read by immunoSEQ multiplex PCR, and TCRdb kept only the in-frame ones, dropping some. The sample has 95,000 to 130,000 clones, approximately 92% seen once. The V call is TRBV28, the J call TRBJ1-3; D perhaps matches TRBD1 (5 bases). The sequenced sample was PBMCs. This clonotype originated in a woman between 50 and 59 years old with colorectal cancer. CDR3 amino acids: CASSSGTLGNTIYF. The CDR3 DNA reads TGTGCCAGCTCGAGCGGGACCCTTGGAAACACCATATATTTT. Looking up the rest from reference TRBV28 and TRBJ1-3 gives the full variable domain: DVKVTQSSRYLVKRTGEKVFLECVQDMDHENMFWYRQDPGLGLRLIYFSYDVKMKEKGDIPEGYSVSREKKERFSLILESASTNQTSMYLCASSSGTLGNTIYFGEGSWLTVV.